The 3 T cell receptor beta chains given below trace back to one sample, sequenced in a study of control samples from healthy donors and cancer patients. Sequencing was performed with immunoSEQ multiplex PCR; in TCRdb, only in-frame clones are kept and a portion is missing. The sample has around 140,000 clones; around 93% are singletons. The source material was blood. These receptors were obtained from a woman between 45 and 65 years old in good health.

J is TRBJ2-1 and V is TRBV27; 10 nucleotides align to TRBD2. The CDR3 is 15 amino acids. The germline V gene has CDR1 MNHEY and CDR2 SMNVEV (reference sequence). Losses at the gene ends were 3 bases for V and 4 bases for J; bases not matched to a gene: 3. The DNA of the CDR3 is TGTGCCAGCAGTTTGCTTAGCGGGGGGTACAATGAGCAGTTCTTC. It encodes CASSLLSGGYNEQFF.

The chain employs TRBV5-6 and TRBJ2-7, with 7 positions matching TRBD2. Germline assignment: CDR1 SGHDT and CDR2 YYEEEE. The V and J ends lost 5 bases and 6 bases, in that order; junction bases with no gene match: 11. The CDR3 loop spans 14 amino acids. This CDR3 is CASSIGGGMSEQYF. CDR3 nucleotide sequence: TGTGCCAGCAGTATCGGCGGGGGAATGAGCGAGCAGTACTTC.

This chain uses TRBV4-1 with TRBJ1-3; D uncertain. This CDR3 has 17 amino acids. Trimming took off 2 bases at V and 4 bases at J, with 18 bases between the two ends. Germline loops: CDR1 MGHRA, CDR2 YSYEKL. The CDR3 region has the DNA TGCGCCAGCAGCCAATCAGGTTTAATCCCCGGAGGAAACACCATATATTTT. It codes for CASSQSGLIPGGNTIYF.